The rows below give T cell receptor beta chains drawn from one sample of a study of cytomegalovirus exposure and HLA in healthy donors. Method: immunoSEQ multiplex PCR; TCRdb's copy keeps in-frame clones and lacks some. Of 150,000 to 200,000 clones in the sample, 80% are singletons; the top ten hold under 7.5%. Input material: PBMCs. Source of these receptors: a man aged 25-45 years in good health and CMV-seropositive. Each CDR3 is given with its conserved first and last residue. Fields, in order: V gene, CDR3 protein.

TRBV7-9 CASSATGGSSSHEQYF
TRBV28 CASMPGLVAGELFF
TRBV27 CASTRGTEAFF
TRBV5-4 CASSNPRTGGMNGYTF
TRBV19 CASSRTGPNTEAFF
TRBV15 CATSSTGLDQEKLFF
TRBV19 CASSDRGQPQHF
TRBV6-5 CASRDPESSYEQYF
TRBV5-4 CASSLGSGANTEAFF
TRBV7-9 CASSSPPGDRATDTQYF
TRBV19 CATNVEGPPDTQYF
TRBV6-1 CASSEADRAYEQYF
TRBV11-3 CASSPRSSGGVYATNEQFF
TRBV7-9 CASSLDGGGNQPQHF
TRBV18 CASSPPRTGNNEQFF
TRBV27 CASSLVASGKGYTQYF
TRBV6-5 CASSSLTGGTDTQYF
TRBV11-2 CASSLAVRANEKLFF
TRBV7-6 CASSLDTRDYSTDTQYF
TRBV4-2 CASRPQSSGNTIYF
TRBV2 CASSPNRGLGQPQHF
TRBV4-2 CASSPSTSGVYSYEQYF
TRBV10-1 CASGRTGYEQYF
TRBV27 CASSLWATSGSVNEQFF
TRBV4-2 CASSQDLQSNQPQHF
TRBV28 CASSRGTGGNQPQHF
TRBV4-2 CASSQDPASRGKYF
TRBV27 CASSPHASSGNTIYF
TRBV19 CASSIRGYNEQFF
TRBV14 CASSRKRGAYYQETQYF
TRBV23-1 CASSPGRDRGRNEQYF
TRBV28 CASSFSAGRRYSTDTQYF
TRBV6-5 CASSYLGADEQYF
TRBV7-3 CASSRDSSYEQYF
TRBV6-5 CASSYRPGQGYEQFF
TRBV6-4 CASSDGTGGAGANVLTF
TRBV9 CASSPRTGGGETQYF
TRBV15 CATSLQTTNEKLFF
TRBV7-9 CSSNPPAQETQYF
TRBV27 CASSPSSGRALLILPYEQYF
TRBV6-1 CASSYRDRDRETQYF
TRBV7-9 CASSFLAGGNEQFF
TRBV10-3 CAIRGTGNQPQHF
TRBV5-1 CASSLPGQGQEQFF
TRBV7-9 CASSLVASGSPYEQYF
TRBV7-6 CASSPGQPNEKLFF
TRBV7-9 CASSLPTGGHEQYF
TRBV19 CASSTSPGQGSYF
TRBV6-5 CASSRGSYNEQFF
TRBV5-1 CASNEQGATGGYTF
TRBV6-5 CASSYRRETEAFF
TRBV11-2 CASSWGQGTNQPQHF
TRBV27 CASSSPSSYEQYF
TRBV6-1 CASSEGRQGGDYGYTF
TRBV7-9 CSSSPPEVARVGTGELFF
TRBV11-3 CASSSGLAGGTDTQYF
TRBV7-8 CASSVRGGLGGELFF
TRBV5-1 CASSLRYGIWTEAFF